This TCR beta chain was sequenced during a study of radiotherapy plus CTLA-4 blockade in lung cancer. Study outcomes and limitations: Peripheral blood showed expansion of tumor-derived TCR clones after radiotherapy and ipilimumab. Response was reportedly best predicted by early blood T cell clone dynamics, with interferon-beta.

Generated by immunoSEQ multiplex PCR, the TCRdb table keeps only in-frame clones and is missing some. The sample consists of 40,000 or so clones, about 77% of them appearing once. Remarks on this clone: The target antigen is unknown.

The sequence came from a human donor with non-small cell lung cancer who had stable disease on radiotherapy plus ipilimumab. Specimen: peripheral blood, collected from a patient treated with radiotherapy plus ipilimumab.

The CDR3 loop is CSARVHDGYTF. The CDR3, as DNA: TGCAGTGCTAGAGTTCATGATGGCTACACCTTC. The chain recombines TRBV20-1 with TRBJ1-2; no firm D call. V gave up 1 base and J gave up 6 bases, with 6 bases separating them. The CDR3 loop spans 11 amino acids. The germline CDR1 and CDR2 sequences are DFQATT and SNEGSKA (reference sequence).